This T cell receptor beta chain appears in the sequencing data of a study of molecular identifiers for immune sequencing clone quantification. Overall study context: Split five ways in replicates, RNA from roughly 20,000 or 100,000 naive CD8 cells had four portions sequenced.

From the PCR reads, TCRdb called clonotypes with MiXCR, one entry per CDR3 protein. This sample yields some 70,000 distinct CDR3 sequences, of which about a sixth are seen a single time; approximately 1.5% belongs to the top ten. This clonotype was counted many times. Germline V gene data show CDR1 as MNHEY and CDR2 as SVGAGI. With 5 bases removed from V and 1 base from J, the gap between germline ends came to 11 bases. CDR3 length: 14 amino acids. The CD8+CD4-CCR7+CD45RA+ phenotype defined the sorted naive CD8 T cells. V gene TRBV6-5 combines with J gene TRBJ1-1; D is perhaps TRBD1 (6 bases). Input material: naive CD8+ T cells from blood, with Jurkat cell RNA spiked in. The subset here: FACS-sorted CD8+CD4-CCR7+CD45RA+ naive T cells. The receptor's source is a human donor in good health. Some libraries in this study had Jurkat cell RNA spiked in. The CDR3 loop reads CASSPDRQNTEAFF. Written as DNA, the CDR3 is TGTGCCAGCAGTCCCGACAGGCAGAACACTGAAGCTTTCTTT.